This T cell receptor (beta chain) came from a study of spatial heterogeneity in lung cancer (dated by TCRdb to the late 2010s). For context, the study as a whole: More beta-chain than alpha-chain transcripts were consistently detected, likely reflecting higher beta-chain transcript abundance. In the raw uncorrected reads, each unique combination of TCR and UMI appeared on average more than ten times. A strong correlation was found between TCR transcript counts in tumor regions and a T cell transcriptional module score from matched bulk RNA-seq. Both alpha and beta chains were TCR-sequenced in samples taken at surgery, namely 220 tumor regions, around 61 matched nontumor lung samples and just over 55 PBMC samples. TCR alpha and beta repertoires were quantitatively compared across multiple tumor regions, matched nontumor lung and blood in non-small cell lung cancer. Nonsynonymous mutation counts, determined by whole-exome sequencing of tumor tissue, were related to TCR repertoire features.

This clonotype was picked up many times. The antigen it binds to is not known. Base qualities are missing; no much larger clone stands one base away. This beta chain is off target for a library built for alpha chains, so its abundance means little. Results and caveats for the whole study, not just this receptor: The number of expanded intratumoral alpha and beta TCRs correlated with the tumor nonsynonymous mutation count. Counts of ubiquitous and regional expanded TCRs correlated with counts of ubiquitous and regional nonsynonymous mutations, respectively. Additional single-cell paired TCR alpha and beta sequencing was considered necessary to confirm, at a functional level, the hypothesis that regional TCRs recognize regional mutations. TCR-seq was estimated to cover only approximately 6.6% of tumor T cells for alpha chains and around 12% for beta chains.

Library preparation employed 5' RACE. These reads were obtained on a NextSeq 500. To allow correction of PCR and sequencing errors, the TCR library protocol tagged every TCR cDNA molecule with a unique molecular identifier. For the original study's pipeline: TCR identification, UMI-based error correction and CDR3 extraction were all carried out with Decombinator tools. TCRs above a frequency of 2 per 1,000, corresponding to the top 1% of the tumor frequency distribution, were defined as expanded. Expanded tumor TCRs were classed as regional if statistically deemed absent (corrected P<0.05) from at least one tumor region, otherwise ubiquitous. Each repertoire was subsampled 100 times to 5,000 TCRs, after which Renyi diversity was computed with the R vegan package. To build CDR3 similarity networks, amino acid triplet string-kernel similarity was used, and CDR3s were connected when their pairwise similarity was above 0.82. TCRdb handled the public reads itself, with Q25 trimming in fastp and clone calling in MiXCR, and kept productive beta chains. CDR3 protein duplicates are merged, each entry listing the most common genes and DNA. TCRdb, rather than the study authors, made the V and J calls. This sample comprises 6,000 to 8,500 distinct CDR3 sequences, around 14% of them detected only once. The top ten hold around 8% of the sample.

This specimen's time point label, interpreted: sample taken at primary tumor resection. Donors were around 69 patients with early-stage, untreated non-small cell lung cancer from the lung TRACERx cohort. Without any cell sorting, TCR sequencing was performed on whole RNA extracted either from tumor and nontumor lung tissue or from cryopreserved PBMC samples. Patients were selected for TCR sequencing only if sufficient RNA was available from at least two tumor regions. A lung pathologist reviewed the tumor and adjacent nontumor lung specimens before the specimens were selected. The TCR originated in a male donor with early-stage non-small cell lung cancer. This specimen was lung tumor tissue, taken at surgery.

The sequence in DNA is TGTGCCACCAGTGATTGGACAGGGGGAAAGGATGGCTACACCTTC. It translates as CATSDWTGGKDGYTF. This receptor chain uses TRBV24-1 and TRBJ1-2; 10 central nucleotides agree with TRBD1. Here V drops 2 bases and J drops 6 bases, and the junction holds 5 bases not matched to any gene. Per the germline V gene, KGHDR is the CDR1 and SFDVKD is the CDR2. The CDR3 goes from the cysteine to the phenylalanine over 15 residues. Of the read, only the CDR3 DNA is kept; its 45 bases are in frame from base 1.